This TCR beta chain was identified in a study of T-cell memory formation after mild COVID-19 (dated by TCRdb to the early 2020s). For the wider study: TCR sequence clusters from the two donors were largely donor specific. In a couple of donors, T-cell clones that expanded and contracted after mild COVID-19 were followed by sequencing TCRalpha and TCRbeta repertoires longitudinally. The cohort comprised two young, previously healthy adult volunteers, one female and one male.

The sample was run on an Illumina NovaSeq 6000. cDNA libraries for TCRalpha and TCRbeta were prepared by 5'RACE using constant-segment primers, with sample barcodes and unique molecular identifiers added. RNA was extracted from every sample with Trizol reagent. Libraries were amplified in two PCR steps, with a second sample barcode and Illumina TruSeq adapters added in the second step. Sequencing of the libraries was done on an Illumina NovaSeq, producing 2 x 150 bp paired-end reads. The published analysis was carried out like this. With migec v1.2.7, reads were demultiplexed and then collapsed into UMI-guided consensus sequences. Using mixcr v2.1.11, UMI consensuses were aligned to TRA and TRB V and J templates and then assembled into clonotypes. A clonotype was counted as expanded or contracted only when both edgeR and NoisET called the clonotype significant, with the noise models trained on biological replicates. edgeR calls used a false discovery rate-adjusted p below 0.01 and a log2 fold-change threshold of 1. PCA with hierarchical clustering of max-normalized trajectories of the 1000 most abundant clonotypes was used as exploratory dynamics analysis. Separately sequenced CD4+ and CD8+ repertoires were used to assign a CD4 or CD8 phenotype to each responding clone. The public reads were run again by TCRdb, first through fastp at Q25 and then through MiXCR, and only productive beta chains were kept. Entries are consolidated by CDR3 protein sequence, retaining the most common genes and DNA. TCRdb, rather than the study authors, made the V and J calls. In this sample the table shows approximately 430,000 distinct CDR3 sequences, 20% to 30% of which occur a single time. Jointly, the top ten make up around 13% of the sample.

The study at large found these results: Contracting CD4+ clones were found mainly in CM and EM memory subsets, while CD8+ clones were enriched in EMRA. From day 15 to 85, contracting clones showed balanced CD4/CD8 phenotypes, whereas a second wave of clones that expanded from day 15 to 37 leaned towards CD4+. Whether the second-wave clones peaking on day 37 were SARS-CoV-2 specific was not confirmed. The study covered only a couple of mild cases, and larger cohorts including severe cases with pre-infection samples were considered necessary. Some responding clones were detected in pre-infection memory, which suggested that pre-existing cross-reactive memory T cells had joined the SARS-CoV-2 response.

Ficoll-Paque density gradient centrifugation was used to isolate PBMCs. CDR1 and CDR2 (SNHLY, FYNNEI) derive from the germline V gene. Measured from the cysteine to the phenylalanine, the CDR3 is 13 residues long. The only DNA kept is the CDR3, 39 bases in frame from the first base. V sheds 6 bases and J sheds 0 bases, leaving 8 bases between their ends. Details on this clonotype: There is no known antigen for this receptor. The sample holds no much larger clone one base away, and base qualities are not on file.

Sequenced: PBMCs or a T cell subset sorted from them (not recorded which). The chain is encoded by TRBV2 joined to TRBJ1-2; matching of 5 bases hints at TRBD1 as the D gene. This sequence originates from an adult woman who had mild COVID-19 (a few samples of this study predate the infection). The sample titles of this study are shuffled in the database, so cell type and time point are left out; the donor was told from shared clones. This receptor carries the CDR3 CASREQANYGYTF. The DNA reads as follows: TGTGCCAGCAGGGAACAGGCTAACTATGGCTACACCTTC.